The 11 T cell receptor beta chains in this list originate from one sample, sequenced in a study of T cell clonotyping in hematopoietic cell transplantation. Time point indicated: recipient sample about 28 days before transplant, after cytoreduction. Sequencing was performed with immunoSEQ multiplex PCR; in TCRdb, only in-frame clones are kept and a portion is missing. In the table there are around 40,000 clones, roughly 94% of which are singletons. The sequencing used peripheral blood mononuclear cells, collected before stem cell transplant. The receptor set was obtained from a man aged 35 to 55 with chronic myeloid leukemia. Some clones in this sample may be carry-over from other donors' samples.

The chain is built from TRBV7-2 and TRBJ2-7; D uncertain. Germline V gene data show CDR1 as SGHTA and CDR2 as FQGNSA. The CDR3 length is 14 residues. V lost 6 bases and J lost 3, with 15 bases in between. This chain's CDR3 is CASSFAGLYYEQYF. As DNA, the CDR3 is TGTGCCAGCAGTTTTGCCGGCCTTTACTACGAGCAGTACTTC.

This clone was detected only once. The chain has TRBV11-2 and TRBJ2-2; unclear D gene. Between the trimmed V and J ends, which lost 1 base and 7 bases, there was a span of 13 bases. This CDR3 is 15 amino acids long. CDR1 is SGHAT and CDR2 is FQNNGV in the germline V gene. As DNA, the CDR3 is TGTGCCAGCAGCTTAGTGGCGGCATCTGGCGGGGAGCTGTTTTTT. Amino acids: CASSLVAASGGELFF.

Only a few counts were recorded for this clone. The CDR3 protein is CASSLVGGVNQPQHF. CDR3 in DNA: TGTGCCAGCAGCTTAGTAGGAGGAGTGAATCAGCCCCAGCATTTT. The V call is TRBV7-2, the J call TRBJ1-5; D gene ambiguous. The V gene lost 1 base and the J gene lost 4 bases, with 11 bases spanning the gap. Germline-derived CDR1 and CDR2 are SGHTA and FQGNSA. This CDR3 is 15 amino acids long.

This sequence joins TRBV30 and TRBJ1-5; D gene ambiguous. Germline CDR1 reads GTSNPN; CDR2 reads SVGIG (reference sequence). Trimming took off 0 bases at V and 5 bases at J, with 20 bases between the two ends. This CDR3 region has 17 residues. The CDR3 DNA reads TGTGCCTGGAGTGTATCCCCGCTCAGCAGTTCGGATCAGCCCCAGCATTTT. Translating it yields CAWSVSPLSSSDQPQHF.

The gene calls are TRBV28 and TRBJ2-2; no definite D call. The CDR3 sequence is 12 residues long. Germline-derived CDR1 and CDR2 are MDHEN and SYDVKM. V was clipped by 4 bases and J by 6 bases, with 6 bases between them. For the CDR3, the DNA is TGTGCCAGCAGTTCCCCGGCCGGGGAGCTGTTTTTT. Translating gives CASSSPAGELFF.

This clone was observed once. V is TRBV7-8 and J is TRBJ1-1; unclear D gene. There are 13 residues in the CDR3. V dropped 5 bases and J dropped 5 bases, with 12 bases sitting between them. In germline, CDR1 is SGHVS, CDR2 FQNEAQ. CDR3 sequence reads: CASSRFSSTEAFF. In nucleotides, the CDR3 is TGTGCCAGCAGCCGTTTTAGTAGTACTGAAGCTTTCTTT.

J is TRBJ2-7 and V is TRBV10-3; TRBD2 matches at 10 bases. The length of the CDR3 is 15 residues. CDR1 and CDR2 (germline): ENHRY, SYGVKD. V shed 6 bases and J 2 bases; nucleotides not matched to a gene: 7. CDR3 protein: CAIRALAGDPYEQYF. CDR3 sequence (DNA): TGTGCCATCAGGGCGCTAGCGGGGGACCCCTACGAGCAGTACTTC.

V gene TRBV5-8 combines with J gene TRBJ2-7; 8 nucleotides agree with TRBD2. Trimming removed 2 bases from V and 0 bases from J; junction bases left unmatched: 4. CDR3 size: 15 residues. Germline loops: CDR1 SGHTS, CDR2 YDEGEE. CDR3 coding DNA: TGTGCCAGCAGCTTAGAGGGGACTAGCTCCTACGAGCAGTACTTC. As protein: CASSLEGTSSYEQYF.

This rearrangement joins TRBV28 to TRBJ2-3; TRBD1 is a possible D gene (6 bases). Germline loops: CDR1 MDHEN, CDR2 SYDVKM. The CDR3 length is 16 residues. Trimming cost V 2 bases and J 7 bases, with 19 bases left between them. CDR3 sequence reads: CASSLEGDQKSYTQYF. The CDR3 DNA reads TGTGCCAGCAGTTTAGAGGGGGACCAGAAATCGTATACGCAGTATTTT.

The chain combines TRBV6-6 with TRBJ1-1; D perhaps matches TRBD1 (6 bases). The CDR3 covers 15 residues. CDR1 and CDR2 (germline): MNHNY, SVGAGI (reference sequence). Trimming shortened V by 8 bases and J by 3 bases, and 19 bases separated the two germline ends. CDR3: CASGPGAQVDTEAFF. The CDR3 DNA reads TGTGCCAGCGGGCCAGGGGCTCAGGTAGACACTGAAGCTTTCTTT.

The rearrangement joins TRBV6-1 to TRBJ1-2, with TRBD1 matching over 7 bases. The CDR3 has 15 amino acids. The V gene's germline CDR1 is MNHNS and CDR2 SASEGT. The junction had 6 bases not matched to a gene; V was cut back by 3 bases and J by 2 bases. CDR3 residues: CASSDVLTGNYGYTF. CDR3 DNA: TGTGCCAGCAGTGACGTCTTGACAGGGAACTATGGCTACACCTTC.